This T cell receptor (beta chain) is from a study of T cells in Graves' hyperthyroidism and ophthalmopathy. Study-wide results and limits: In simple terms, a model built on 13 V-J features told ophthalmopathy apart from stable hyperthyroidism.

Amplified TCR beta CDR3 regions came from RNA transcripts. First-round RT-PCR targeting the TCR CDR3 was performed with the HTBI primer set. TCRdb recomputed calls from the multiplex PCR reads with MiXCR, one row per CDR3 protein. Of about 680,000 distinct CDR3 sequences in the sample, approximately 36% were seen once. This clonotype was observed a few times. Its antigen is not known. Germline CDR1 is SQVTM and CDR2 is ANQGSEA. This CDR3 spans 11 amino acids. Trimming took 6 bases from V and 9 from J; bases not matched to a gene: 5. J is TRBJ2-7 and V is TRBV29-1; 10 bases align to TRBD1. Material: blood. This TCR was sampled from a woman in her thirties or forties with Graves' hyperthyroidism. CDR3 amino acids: CSVSRDRGQYF. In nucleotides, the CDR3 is TGCAGCGTAAGCCGGGACAGGGGGCAGTACTTC.